Each of the 19 T cell receptor beta chains below was sequenced from the same sample in a study of T-cell reconstitution after alpha-beta-depleted transplantation in children. Preparation of the TCRbeta library was carried out with unique molecular identifiers. MiXCR, run by TCRdb on the PCR reads, gives a single entry per CDR3 protein. The sample has 490,000 or so distinct CDR3 sequences, around 12% seen once. This material consisted of PBMCs from the stem cell graft donor, taken from the stem cell graft. These receptors originate from a human donor who donated a stem cell graft to a child with combined immunodeficiency.

This clonotype has a count of ten or more. The rearrangement joins TRBV12-3 or TRBV12-4 to TRBJ1-1; D gene unclear. V was cut by 2 bases and J by 1 base, with 8 bases left in between. The CDR3 spans 14 residues. The CDR3 region has the DNA TGTGCCAGCAGTTTAAACGGCCCGAACACTGAAGCTTTCTTT. Encoded protein: CASSLNGPNTEAFF.

V and J are TRBV3-1 and TRBJ2-5; tentative D call: TRBD2 (5 bases). V lost 0 bases and J lost 5, with 16 bases in between. The CDR3 is 16 amino acids. CDR1 and CDR2 (germline): LGHDT, YNNKEL (reference sequence). The CDR3 region has the DNA TGTGCCAGCAGCCAAGATCTCCAGAGCCGGAGGGAGACCCAGTACTTC. Amino acid sequence: CASSQDLQSRRETQYF.

Many counts were recorded for this clonotype. This chain uses TRBV6-5 with TRBJ2-1; 7 positions match TRBD2. The junction had 14 bases not matched to a gene; V was cut back by 0 bases and J by 12 bases. CDR1 is MNHEY, CDR2 SVGAGI, per germline. CDR3 length: 16 residues. The CDR3 region is CASSYSTGGRDPAQFF. CDR3 bases: TGTGCCAGCAGTTACTCGACGGGAGGCAGGGATCCCGCGCAGTTCTTC.

The rearrangement uses TRBV20-1 and TRBJ2-4; D remains unclear. Trimming removed 5 bases at V and 0 bases at J, with 8 bases between. Germline V CDR1 and CDR2: DFQATT, SNEGSKA (reference sequence). The CDR3 consists of 13 residues. CDR3 protein: CSALPIAKNIQYF. The CDR3 DNA sequence: TGCAGTGCTCTACCCATAGCCAAAAACATTCAGTACTTC.

At least ten counts were recorded for this clonotype. This chain uses TRBV5-1 with TRBJ1-3; D is possibly TRBD1 (5 bases). The CDR3 length is 15 residues. Germline assignment: CDR1 SGHRS and CDR2 YFSETQ. V was trimmed by 0 bases and J by 4 bases, leaving 11 bases between them. The CDR3 loop reads CASSLGPGHGNTIYF. CDR3 in DNA: TGCGCCAGCAGCTTGGGGCCAGGGCACGGAAACACCATATATTTT. Using reference TRBV5-1 and TRBJ1-3 for the parts outside the CDR3, the full variable domain is KAGVTQTPRYLIKTRGQQVTLSCSPISGHRSVSWYQQTPGQGLQFLFEYFSETQRNKGNFPGRFSGRQFSNSRSEMNVSTLELGDSALYLCASSLGPGHGNTIYFGEGSWLTVV.

As to this clonotype: Since a much larger clone is just one base distant, this may be a read error. This is likely a read error, given that the CDR3 carries no conserved phenylalanine or tryptophan at its end. The DNA is left out, because the CDR3 cannot be placed on it with certainty; the CDR3 is given as TCRdb lists it. The CDR3 region is CSAGTEINYGYTC. The chain combines TRBV29-1 with TRBJ1-2; TRBD1, as called in the table, went unchecked against the DNA. The CDR3 has 13 amino acids, counting both end residues. CDR1 SQVTM and CDR2 ANQGSEA come from the germline V gene.

This chain joins TRBV5-1 and TRBJ2-7, with D unclear. CDR3 size: 14 residues. Germline lookup yields CDR1 SGHRS and CDR2 YFSETQ. V was clipped by 4 bases and J by 2 bases, with 13 bases between them. DNA for the CDR3: TGCGCCAGCAGCCGCGATACTCCGCCCTACGAGCAGTACTTC. Residues: CASSRDTPPYEQYF.

This clonotype was picked up a small number of times. The gene calls are TRBV12-3 or TRBV12-4 and TRBJ2-5; 14 bases are shared with TRBD2. The V segment lost 3 bases and the J segment 4 bases; nucleotides outside the gene matches: 4. This CDR3 has 16 amino acids. Here the CDR3 reads CASSFGGLAGGETQYF. CDR3 in DNA: TGTGCCAGCAGTTTTGGTGGACTAGCGGGAGGAGAGACCCAGTACTTC.

This clonotype has more than one count but fewer than ten. V gene TRBV30 combines with J gene TRBJ2-3; no clear D. This CDR3 region has 13 residues. Per the germline V gene, CDR1 is GTSNPN and CDR2 is SVGIG (reference sequence). V lost 0 bases to trimming and J lost 4 bases, with 8 bases between them. CDR3 protein: CAWSVPPADTQYF. In DNA, the CDR3 is TGTGCCTGGAGTGTACCCCCGGCAGATACGCAGTATTTT.

As regards this clonotype: A read error may account for a junction end that differs from germline. V and J are TRBV6-1 and TRBJ2-6; TRBD2 matches at 11 bases. This CDR3 has 18 residues. Per germline, CDR1 MNHNS and CDR2 SASEGT. The CDR3 protein is CASCERGTSGSGANVLTF. CDR3 in DNA: TGTGCCAGCTGTGAGCGCGGGACTAGCGGCTCTGGGGCCAACGTCCTGACTTTC.

This clonotype was seen a handful of times. The CDR3 here is CASSLGLAAPDTQYF. CDR3 nucleotide sequence: TGTGCCAGCAGCTTAGGACTAGCGGCCCCAGATACGCAGTATTTT. The chain employs TRBV7-2 and TRBJ2-3, with 9 bases fitting TRBD2. The germline V gene has CDR1 SGHTA and CDR2 FQGNSA. The CDR3 loop spans 15 amino acids. V trimming: 1 base; J trimming: 4 bases; junction bases outside the gene matches: 3.

This sequence joins TRBV15 and TRBJ1-5; a possible D gene is TRBD1 (5 bases). The CDR3 contains 14 residues. V was cut by 4 bases and J by 0 bases, with 7 bases left in between. Germline CDR1 LNHNV, CDR2 YYDKDF (reference sequence). The CDR3, as DNA: TGTGCCACCAGCAAGGGGATTAGCAATCAGCCCCAGCATTTT. Translated, it gives CATSKGISNQPQHF.

The J gene is TRBJ2-1, the V gene TRBV7-7; 12 bases are shared with TRBD2. The V gene end was trimmed by 1 base and the J gene end by 9 bases; junction bases not matched to a gene: 4. The CDR3 is 15 amino acids. Germline assignment: CDR1 SSHAT and CDR2 FNYEAQ (reference sequence). In nucleotides, the CDR3 is TGTGCCAGCAGCTTAGGACTAGCGGGAGTGGGTGAGCAGTTCTTC. Translating gives CASSLGLAGVGEQFF.

This clonotype was counted between two and nine times. V is TRBV24-1 and J is TRBJ2-3; 8 bases map to TRBD1. V lost 9 bases, J lost 3 bases, and 13 bases stayed unmatched. The CDR3 loop spans 16 amino acids. CDR1 KGHDR and CDR2 SFDVKD come from the germline V gene. DNA of the CDR3: TGTGCCACCCAGGACAGGGAAGTAGAAGGGACAGATACGCAGTATTTT. This codes for CATQDREVEGTDTQYF.

The chain uses TRBV24-1 and TRBJ2-1; 10 bases are shared with TRBD1. From germline, CDR1 is KGHDR and CDR2 SFDVKD. This CDR3 is 16 amino acids long. Trimming removed 2 bases from V and 6 bases from J; junction bases left unmatched: 6. The CDR3 coding sequence is TGTGCCACCAGTGATTCCGGGACAGGGGCCCGCAATGAGCAGTTCTTC. Its protein product is CATSDSGTGARNEQFF.

The chain joins TRBV12-3 or TRBV12-4 to TRBJ2-1, with TRBD2 as a possible D gene (6 bases). The CDR3 contains 14 residues. V lost 2 bases to trimming and J lost 7 bases, with 12 bases between them. The CDR3 loop reads CASSLTSGENEQFF. CDR3 bases: TGTGCCAGCAGTTTAACATCGGGGGAGAATGAGCAGTTCTTC.

There are many counts of this clonotype. At one end, the junction sequence differs from germline, possibly due to a read error. The V call is TRBV7-9, the J call TRBJ2-3, with a possible D match to TRBD1 (6 bases). The CDR3 has 11 residues. Germline V gives CDR1 SEHNR, CDR2 FQNEAQ (reference sequence). The CDR3 loop reads CASSLTPTGSF. The CDR3 DNA reads as TGTGCCAGCAGCTTAACCCCGACAGGTTCTTTT. Looking up the rest from reference TRBV7-9 and TRBJ2-3 gives the full variable domain: DTGVSQNPRHKITKRGQNVTFRCDPISEHNRLYWYRQTLGQGPEFLTYFQNEAQLEKSRLLSDRFSAERPKGSFSTLEIQRTEQGDSAMYLCASSLTPTGSFGPGTRLTVL.

This clonotype was detected ten times or more. This rearrangement joins TRBV29-1 to TRBJ2-3, with TRBD2 as a possible D gene (5 bases). V dropped 3 bases and J dropped 2 bases, with 9 bases sitting between them. Per the germline V gene, CDR1 is SQVTM and CDR2 is ANQGSEA. The CDR3 loop spans 13 amino acids. The CDR3 protein is CSVDGENTDTQYF. CDR3 nucleotide sequence: TGCAGCGTTGATGGGGAGAACACAGATACGCAGTATTTT.

This clonotype was observed a few times. The J gene is TRBJ1-1, the V gene TRBV7-6; weak D call: TRBD1 (6 bases). V was pared by 0 bases and J by 4 bases, with 12 bases between. The CDR3 covers 15 residues. The germline gives CDR1 SGHVS, CDR2 FNYEAQ. In DNA form, the CDR3 reads TGTGCCAGCAGCTTAGCAGGGCAGGGGAGCACTGAAGCTTTCTTT. It yields the protein CASSLAGQGSTEAFF.